This T cell receptor beta chain was sequenced for a study of a mutant IDH1 vaccine in newly diagnosed glioma. Across the whole study: Vaccination of patients was performed eight times, in weeks 1, 3, 5, 7, 11, 15, 19 and 23.

As for time point: week 23, last vaccination. Vaccination used 300 ug of mutant IDH1 20-mer peptide per dose, with topical imiquimod. For this clone: Its specificity is not known.

Here immunoSEQ multiplex PCR was the method, and the copy in TCRdb shows in-frame clones only, minus some. The table shows about 65,000 clones, with roughly 84% occurring only once. The germline V and J ends were trimmed by 4 bases and 4 bases, with 21 bases remaining between them. CDR1 and CDR2 (germline): SGHRS, YFSETQ. This CDR3 region has 16 residues. The source material was PBMCs, sampled from a glioma patient whose treatment included an IDH1 peptide vaccine. The chain is built from TRBV5-1 and TRBJ2-7; a weak D match, TRBD2 (6 bases). This sequence originates from a young man with glioma. The CDR3 DNA reads TGCGCCAGCAGCCCCTATAACAGAGGACTAACTTACGAGCAGTACTTC. Protein sequence: CASSPYNRGLTYEQYF.